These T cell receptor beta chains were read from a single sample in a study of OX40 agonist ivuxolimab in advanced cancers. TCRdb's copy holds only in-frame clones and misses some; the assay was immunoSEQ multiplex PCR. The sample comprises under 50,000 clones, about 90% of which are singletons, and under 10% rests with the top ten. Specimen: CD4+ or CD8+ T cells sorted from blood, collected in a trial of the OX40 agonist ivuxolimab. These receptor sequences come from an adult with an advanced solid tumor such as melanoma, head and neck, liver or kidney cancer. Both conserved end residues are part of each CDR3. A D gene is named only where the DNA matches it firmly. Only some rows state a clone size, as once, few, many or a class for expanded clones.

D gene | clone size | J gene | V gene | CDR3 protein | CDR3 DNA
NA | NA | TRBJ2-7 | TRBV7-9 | CASSSEVNEQYF | TGTGCCAGCAGCTCGGAGGTCAACGAGCAGTACTTC
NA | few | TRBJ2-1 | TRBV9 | CASSVVGMQFF | TGTGCCAGCAGCGTAGTTGGTATGCAGTTCTTC
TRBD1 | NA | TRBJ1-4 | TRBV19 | CASSIQATGGFEKLFF | TGTGCCAGTAGTATCCAAGCGACAGGGGGCTTTGAAAAACTGTTTTTT
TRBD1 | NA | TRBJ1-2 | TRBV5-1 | CASSLQGSYGYTF | TGCGCCAGCAGCTTACAGGGGAGCTATGGCTACACCTTC
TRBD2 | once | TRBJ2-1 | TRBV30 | CAWSRASGRAEQFF | TGTGCCTGGAGTCGGGCTAGCGGGAGGGCTGAGCAGTTCTTC
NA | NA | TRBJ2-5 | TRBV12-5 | CASVRTTQETQYF | TGTGCTAGTGTGCGGACGACTCAAGAGACCCAGTACTTC
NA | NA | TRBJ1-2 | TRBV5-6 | CASSFGQQGYTF | TGTGCCAGCAGCTTTGGACAACAGGGCTACACCTTC
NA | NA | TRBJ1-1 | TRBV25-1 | CASSEKGRTEAFF | TGTGCCAGCAGTGAAAAGGGCAGAACTGAAGCTTTCTTT
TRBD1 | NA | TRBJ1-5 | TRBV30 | CAWSRDSLFNQPQHF | TGTGCCTGGTCCCGGGACAGCTTGTTTAATCAGCCCCAGCATTTT
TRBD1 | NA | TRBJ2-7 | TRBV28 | CASRGSGQGYEQYF | TGTGCCAGCAGGGGGTCGGGACAGGGCTACGAGCAGTACTTC
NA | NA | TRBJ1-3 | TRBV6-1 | CASINHRNSGNTIYF | TGTGCCAGCATCAACCACAGGAACTCTGGAAACACCATATATTTT
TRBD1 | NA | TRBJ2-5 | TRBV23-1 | CASSRLLRGPVQETQYF | TGCGCCAGCAGTCGCCTCCTCAGGGGGCCTGTACAAGAGACCCAGTACTTC
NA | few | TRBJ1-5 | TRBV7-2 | CASSLTALGGSNQPQHF | TGTGCCAGCAGCTTAACAGCTCTAGGGGGTAGCAATCAGCCCCAGCATTTT
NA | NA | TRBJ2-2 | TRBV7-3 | CASTPAVGAGELFF | TGTGCCAGCACCCCCGCAGTCGGGGCCGGGGAGCTGTTTTTT
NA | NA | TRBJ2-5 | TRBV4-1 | CASSQEELEETQYF | TGCGCCAGCAGCCAAGAGGAACTAGAAGAGACCCAGTACTTC
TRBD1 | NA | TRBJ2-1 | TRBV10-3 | CAISGRTGASYNEQFF | TGTGCCATCAGTGGGAGGACAGGAGCCTCCTACAATGAGCAGTTCTTC
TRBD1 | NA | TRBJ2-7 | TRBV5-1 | CASSVTTGGAEQYF | TGCGCCAGCAGCGTCACTACAGGGGGCGCCGAGCAGTACTTC
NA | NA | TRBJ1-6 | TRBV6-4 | CASSEQDNGPPLHF | TGTGCCAGCAGCGAACAGGATAACGGTCCACCCCTCCACTTT
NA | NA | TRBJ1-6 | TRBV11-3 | CASSPRRGRDSPLHF | TGTGCCAGCAGCCCACGCCGGGGGAGAGATTCACCCCTCCACTTT
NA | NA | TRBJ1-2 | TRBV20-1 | CSDRRDCYTF | TGCAGTGATAGAAGGGATTGCTACACCTTC
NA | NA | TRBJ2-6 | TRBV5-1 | CASSARGANVLTF | TGCGCCAGCAGCGCACGGGGGGCCAACGTCCTGACTTTC
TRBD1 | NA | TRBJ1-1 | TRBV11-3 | CASSLGSTGGAGEAFF | TGTGCCAGCAGCTTAGGTAGCACAGGGGGGGCCGGTGAAGCTTTCTTT
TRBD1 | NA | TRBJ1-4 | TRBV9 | CASSDRGLGEKLFF | TGTGCCAGCAGCGACAGGGGTCTAGGGGAAAAACTGTTTTTT
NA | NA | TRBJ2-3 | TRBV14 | CASSPRGYTQYF | TGTGCCAGCAGCCCCCGGGGCTATACGCAGTATTTT
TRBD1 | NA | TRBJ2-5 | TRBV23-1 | CASLDRGQETQYF | TGCGCCAGCTTGGACAGGGGGCAAGAGACCCAGTACTTC
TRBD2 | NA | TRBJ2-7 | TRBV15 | CATSRAGLAGGYEQYF | TGTGCCACCAGCAGGGCAGGACTAGCGGGAGGCTACGAGCAGTACTTC
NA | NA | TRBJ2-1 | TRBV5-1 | CASSLAPGPNEQFF | TGCGCCAGCAGCTTGGCCCCGGGACCCAATGAGCAGTTCTTC
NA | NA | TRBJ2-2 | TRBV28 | CASRIPGTANTGELFF | TGTGCCAGCAGGATTCCCGGGACTGCGAACACCGGGGAGCTGTTTTTT
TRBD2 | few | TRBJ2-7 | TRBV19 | CASSIQLAGEQYF | TGTGCCAGTAGTATTCAACTAGCGGGAGAGCAGTACTTC
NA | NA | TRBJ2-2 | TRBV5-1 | CASSGGRGTGELFF | TGCGCCAGCAGCGGAGGGCGAGGTACCGGGGAGCTGTTTTTT
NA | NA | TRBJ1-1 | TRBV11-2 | CASSLQAGTEAFF | TGTGCCAGCAGCTTACAGGCGGGCACTGAAGCTTTCTTT
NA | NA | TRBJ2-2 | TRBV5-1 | CASSFRDSTGELFF | TGCGCCAGCAGCTTCCGAGACAGCACCGGGGAGCTGTTTTTT
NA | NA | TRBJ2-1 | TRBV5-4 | CASSLGGGGRNEQFF | TGTGCCAGCAGCTTGGGAGGGGGAGGGCGGAATGAGCAGTTCTTC
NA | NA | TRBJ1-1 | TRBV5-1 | CASSLEAGAEAFF | TGCGCCAGCAGCTTGGAGGCAGGCGCTGAAGCTTTCTTT
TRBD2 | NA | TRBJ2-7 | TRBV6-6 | CASNELAGVAEQYF | TGTGCCAGCAATGAACTAGCGGGAGTTGCCGAGCAGTACTTC
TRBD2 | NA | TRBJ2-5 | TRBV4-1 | CASSQEWMREGGKTQYF | TGCGCCAGCAGCCAAGAGTGGATGCGGGAGGGCGGAAAGACCCAGTACTTC
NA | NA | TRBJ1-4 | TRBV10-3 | CAISESGATNEKLFF | TGTGCCATCAGTGAGTCGGGGGCAACTAATGAAAAACTGTTTTTT
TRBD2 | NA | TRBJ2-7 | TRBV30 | CAWDFGRTSGSRYEQYF | TGTGCCTGGGATTTTGGACGGACTAGCGGGAGTAGGTACGAGCAGTACTTC
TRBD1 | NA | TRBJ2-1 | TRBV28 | CASSLLGGEQFF | TGTGCCAGCAGTTTACTAGGGGGCGAGCAGTTCTTC
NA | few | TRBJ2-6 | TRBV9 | CASSVEDSGANVLTF | TGTGCCAGCAGCGTAGAGGACTCTGGGGCCAACGTCCTGACTTTC
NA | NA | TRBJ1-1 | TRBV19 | CASSMYGANTEAFF | TGTGCCAGTAGTATGTACGGAGCGAACACTGAAGCTTTCTTT
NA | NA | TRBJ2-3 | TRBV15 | CATSRDTGGARDTQYF | TGTGCCACCAGCAGAGATACCGGCGGGGCCAGGGATACGCAGTATTTT
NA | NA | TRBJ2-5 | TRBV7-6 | CASTLGATAQETQYF | TGTGCCAGCACCCTGGGAGCCACCGCACAAGAGACCCAGTACTTC
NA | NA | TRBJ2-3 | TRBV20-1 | CSARQLYTQYF | TGCAGTGCTCGTCAGTTATATACGCAGTATTTT
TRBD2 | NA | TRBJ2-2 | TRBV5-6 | CASSLGLAGFANTGELFF | TGTGCCAGCAGCTTGGGCCTAGCGGGGTTCGCGAACACCGGGGAGCTGTTTTTT
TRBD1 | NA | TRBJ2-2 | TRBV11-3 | CASSLDGQASGELFF | TGTGCCAGCAGCTTAGATGGACAGGCATCCGGGGAGCTGTTTTTT
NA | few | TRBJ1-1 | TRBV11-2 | CASSPSVTHTEAFF | TGTGCCAGCAGCCCATCCGTCACTCACACTGAAGCTTTCTTT
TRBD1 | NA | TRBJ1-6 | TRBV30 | CASTPQGASSYNSPLHF | TGTGCCTCCACACCACAGGGGGCGAGCTCCTATAATTCACCCCTCCACTTT
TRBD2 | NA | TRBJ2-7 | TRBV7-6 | CASSLGRDRLAGGMHEQYF | TGTGCCAGCAGCTTAGGGCGAGACAGACTAGCGGGAGGTATGCACGAGCAGTACTTC
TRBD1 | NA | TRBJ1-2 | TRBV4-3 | CASSLGTGSNYGYTF | TGCGCCAGCAGCCTAGGGACAGGGAGCAACTATGGCTACACCTTC
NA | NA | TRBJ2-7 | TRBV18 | CASSLQGSGEQYF | TGTGCCAGCTCACTTCAGGGGTCGGGCGAGCAGTACTTC
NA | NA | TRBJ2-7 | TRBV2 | CASLRVGNDEQYF | TGTGCCAGCCTCCGGGTGGGGAACGACGAGCAGTACTTC
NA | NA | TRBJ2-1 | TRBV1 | CTRGTGFTNEQFF | TGCACCAGGGGGACAGGCTTTACGAATGAGCAGTTCTTC
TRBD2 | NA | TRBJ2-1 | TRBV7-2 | CASSDRTSGRKFF | TGTGCCAGCAGCGACCGGACTAGCGGGAGAAAGTTCTTC
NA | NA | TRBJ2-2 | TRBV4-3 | CASSWARNTGELFF | TGCGCCAGCAGCTGGGCCAGAAACACCGGGGAGCTGTTTTTT
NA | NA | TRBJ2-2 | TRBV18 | CASSEYTGELFF | TGTGCCAGCTCAGAATACACCGGGGAGCTGTTTTTT
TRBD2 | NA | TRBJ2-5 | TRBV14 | CASSPRGSGRPWPEETQYF | TGTGCCAGCAGCCCGCGGGGTAGCGGGAGGCCCTGGCCCGAAGAGACCCAGTACTTC
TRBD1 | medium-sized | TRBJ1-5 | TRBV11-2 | CASSLGDRQPQHF | TGTGCCAGCAGCTTAGGGGACAGGCAGCCCCAGCATTTT
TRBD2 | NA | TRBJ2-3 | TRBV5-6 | CASAGTSGTDTQYF | TGTGCCAGTGCCGGGACTAGCGGGACAGATACGCAGTATTTT